Below are 7 T cell receptor beta chains sequenced from a single sample in a study of CD8 T cells in Susac syndrome. RNA totalling roughly 0.45 to 1 ug underwent reverse transcription with random hexamers. In TCRdb, the immunoSEQ multiplex PCR reads were re-called with MiXCR into one record per CDR3 protein. The sample includes just over 150,000 distinct CDR3 sequences, approximately 95% of them seen just once. Specimen: CD4+ T cells from PBMCs. The receptor set was obtained from a human donor with Susac syndrome.

The chain uses TRBV24-1 and TRBJ2-1; the match to TRBD2 covers 7 bases. The V gene's germline CDR1 is KGHDR and CDR2 SFDVKD. The CDR3 runs 12 residues. V dropped 2 bases and J dropped 10; count of bases not matched to a gene: 1. The CDR3 reads CATSDWRGEQFF. The DNA for the CDR3 is TGTGCCACCAGTGATTGGCGGGGGGAGCAGTTCTTC.

This sequence joins TRBV6-5 and TRBJ1-6; D call uncertain. The V end was cut by 5 bases, the J end by 10 bases, with 9 bases between. The germline V gene has CDR1 MNHEY and CDR2 SVGAGI. The CDR3 length is 12 residues. CDR3 sequence: CASSPRGSPLHF. The CDR3, as DNA: TGTGCCAGCAGTCCCCGCGGGTCACCCCTCCACTTT.

This sequence joins TRBV20-1 and TRBJ1-6, with 8 bases that match TRBD1. The germline V gene has CDR1 DFQATT and CDR2 SNEGSKA (reference sequence). The CDR3 sequence is 14 residues long. Trimming removed 6 bases from V and 5 bases from J; junction bases left unmatched: 6. The CDR3 is CSARTGSHNSPLHF. CDR3 nucleotides: TGCAGTGCACGGACAGGGTCTCATAATTCACCCCTCCACTTT.

This chain's CDR3 is CASSEALNSPLHF. The CDR3 DNA is TGTGCCAGCAGCGAGGCATTAAATTCACCCCTCCACTTT. V and J are TRBV9 and TRBJ1-6; unclear D gene. Germline V gene data show CDR1 as SGDLS and CDR2 as YYNGEE. The ends were cut back, 3 bases at V and 7 bases at J, with 8 bases in the middle. The CDR3 loop spans 13 amino acids. Looking up the rest from reference TRBV9 and TRBJ1-6 gives the full variable domain: DSGVTQTPKHLITATGQRVTLRCSPRSGDLSVYWYQQSLDQGLQFLIQYYNGEERAKGNILERFSAQQFPDLHSELNLSSLELGDSALYFCASSEALNSPLHFGNGTRLTVT.

This clonotype was seen once. CDR3 residues: CASSDSLTSGADNEQFF. CDR3 sequence (DNA): TGTGCCAGCAGTGATTCCCTGACTAGCGGGGCGGACAATGAGCAGTTCTTC. This chain links TRBV25-1 with TRBJ2-1; 11 bases align to TRBD2. CDR3 length: 17 residues. J was trimmed by 5 bases and V by 3 bases; bases with no gene match: 9. The V gene's germline CDR1 is MGHDK and CDR2 SYGVNS.

The V gene is TRBV12-3 or TRBV12-4, the J gene TRBJ2-2, with D uncertain. With 7 bases removed from V and 0 bases from J, the gap between germline ends came to 6 bases. This CDR3 region has 13 residues. The CDR3 sequence is CASTISNTGELFF. The CDR3 DNA sequence: TGTGCCAGCACTATCTCGAACACCGGGGAGCTGTTTTTT.

V gene TRBV27 combines with J gene TRBJ2-1, with TRBD2 matching over 7 bases. V shed 5 bases, J shed 6 bases, and the junction held 10 bases outside the gene matches. CDR1 is MNHEY and CDR2 is SMNVEV in the germline V gene (reference sequence). The CDR3 length is 15 residues. CDR3 residues: CASSTGGFRRNEQFF. The CDR3 nucleotides are TGTGCCAGCAGTACCGGGGGGTTCCGGCGCAATGAGCAGTTCTTC.